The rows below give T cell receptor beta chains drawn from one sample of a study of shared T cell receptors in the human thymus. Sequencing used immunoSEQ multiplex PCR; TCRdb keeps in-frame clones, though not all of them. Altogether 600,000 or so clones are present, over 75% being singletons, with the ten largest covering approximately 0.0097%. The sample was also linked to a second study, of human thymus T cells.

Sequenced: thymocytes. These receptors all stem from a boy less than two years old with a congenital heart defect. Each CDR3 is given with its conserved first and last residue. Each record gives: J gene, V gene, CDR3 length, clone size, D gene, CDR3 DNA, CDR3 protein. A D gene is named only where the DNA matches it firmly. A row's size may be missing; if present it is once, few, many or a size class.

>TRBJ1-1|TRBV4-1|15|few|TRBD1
TGCGCCAGCAGCCTTGACAGGGATCCGAACACTGAAGCTTTCTTT
CASSLDRDPNTEAFF
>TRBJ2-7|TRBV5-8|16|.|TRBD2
TGTGCCAGCAGCCCACGTCAGCCTAGCGGGAGTTACGAGCAGTACTTC
CASSPRQPSGSYEQYF
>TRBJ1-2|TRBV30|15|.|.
TGTGCCTGGAGTGTAGAACCCGGCGCTAGATATGGCTACACCTTC
CAWSVEPGARYGYTF
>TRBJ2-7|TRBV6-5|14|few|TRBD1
TGTGCCAGCAGTTCCCTGGGACAGCCCTACGAGCAGTACTTC
CASSSLGQPYEQYF
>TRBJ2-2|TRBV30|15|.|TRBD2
TGTGCCTGGGGACTAGCGGGGGGACGCACCGGGGAGCTGTTTTTT
CAWGLAGGRTGELFF
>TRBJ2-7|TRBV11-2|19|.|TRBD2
TGTGCCAGCAGCTTAGATCCGTCGGGGTCTAGCGGGAGGGCCATTGAGCAGTACTTC
CASSLDPSGSSGRAIEQYF
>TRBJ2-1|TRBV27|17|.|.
TGTGCCAGCAGTTGGGGCCCCCAGGGTCCCTCCTACAATGAGCAGTTCTTC
CASSWGPQGPSYNEQFF
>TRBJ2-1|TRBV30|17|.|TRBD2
TGTGCCTGGACGAAAACCATAAGCGGGAGGGCCGACAATGAGCAGTTCTTC
CAWTKTISGRADNEQFF
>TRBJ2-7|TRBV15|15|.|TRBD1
TGTGCCACCAGCAGGTCCGGGACAGGGCTCGACGAGCAGTACTTC
CATSRSGTGLDEQYF
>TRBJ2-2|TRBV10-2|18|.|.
TGCGCCAGCAACCCGTCACGGGCTGGGTTCGAGGGCACCGGGGAGCTGTTTTTT
CASNPSRAGFEGTGELFF
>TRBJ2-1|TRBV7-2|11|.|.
TGTGCCAGCAGCTTTGAGGGTGAGCAGTTCTTC
CASSFEGEQFF
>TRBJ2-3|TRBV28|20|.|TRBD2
TGTGCCAGCAGGGCTAAACTAGCGGGGGCGCCGATTACGAGGCCAGATACGCAGTATTTT
CASRAKLAGAPITRPDTQYF
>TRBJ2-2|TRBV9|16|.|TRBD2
TGTGCCAGCAGCGTAGATACTAGCGGGAGTACCGGGGAGCTGTTTTTT
CASSVDTSGSTGELFF
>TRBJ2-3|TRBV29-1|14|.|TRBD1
TGCAGCGCCTCTGACAGGGGGTCGCGGGATACGCAGTATTTT
CSASDRGSRDTQYF
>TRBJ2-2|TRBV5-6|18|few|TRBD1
TGTGCCAGCAGCCCGCCTACGGACAGGGGAAGAGACACCGGGGAGCTGTTTTTT
CASSPPTDRGRDTGELFF
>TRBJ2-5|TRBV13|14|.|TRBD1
TGTGCCAGCAGTAGACAGGGATCCCAAGAGACCCAGTACTTC
CASSRQGSQETQYF
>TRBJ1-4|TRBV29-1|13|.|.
TGCAGCGTTGTTCAAGGGGGGGATGAAAAACTGTTTTTT
CSVVQGGDEKLFF
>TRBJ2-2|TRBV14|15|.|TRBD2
TGTGCCAGCAGCCCTCTGGGAGGGCGTATCGGGGAGCTGTTTTTT
CASSPLGGRIGELFF
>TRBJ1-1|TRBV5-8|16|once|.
TGTGCCAGCAGCTTTGGGACCTGGGAGGGGAACACTGAAGCTTTCTTT
CASSFGTWEGNTEAFF
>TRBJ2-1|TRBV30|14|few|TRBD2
TGTGCCTCTCCAGCGGGAGGCCTCTACAATGAGCAGTTCTTC
CASPAGGLYNEQFF
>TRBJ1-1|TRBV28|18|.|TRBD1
TGTGCCAGTAACAAGGGATCGGGACAGGCTTCCCTAGACACTGAAGCTTTCTTT
CASNKGSGQASLDTEAFF
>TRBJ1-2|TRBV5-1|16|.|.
TGCGCCAGCAGCTTTGCCGGACTGCCGGGGGTCTATGGCTACACCTTC
CASSFAGLPGVYGYTF
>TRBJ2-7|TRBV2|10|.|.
TGTGCCAGCGCGGGGGCACAGCAGTACTTC
CASAGAQQYF
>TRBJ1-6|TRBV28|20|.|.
TGTGCCAGCAGTTCCACCGGGGTCTACTACTTGAGCTCCTATAATTCACCCCTCCACTTT
CASSSTGVYYLSSYNSPLHF
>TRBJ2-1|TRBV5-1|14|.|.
TGCGCCAGCAGCTTTAGACTTAGTAATACTGAGCAGTTCTTC
CASSFRLSNTEQFF
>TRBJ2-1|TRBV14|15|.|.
TGTGCCAGCAGCCTACTTGACGGGAACTACAATGAGCAGTTCTTC
CASSLLDGNYNEQFF
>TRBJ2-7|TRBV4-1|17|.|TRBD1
TGCGCCAGCAGCCAAGATCGCCGGGACAGGGCCTCCTACGAGCAGTACTTC
CASSQDRRDRASYEQYF
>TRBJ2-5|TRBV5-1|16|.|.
TGCGCCAGCAGCTTGGGTGGCTTTAGAGGTCAAGAGACCCAGTACTTC
CASSLGGFRGQETQYF
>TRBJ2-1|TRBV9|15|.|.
TGTGCCAGCAGCGCCCAGGGCCTGATCTACAATGAGCAGTTCTTC
CASSAQGLIYNEQFF
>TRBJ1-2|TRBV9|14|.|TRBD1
TGTGCCAGCAGCGTAGGGACAGGGGGGTATGGCTACACCTTC
CASSVGTGGYGYTF
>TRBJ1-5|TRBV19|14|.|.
TGTGCCAGTAGTATCCCGGTGGGAGGTCAGCCCCAGCATTTT
CASSIPVGGQPQHF
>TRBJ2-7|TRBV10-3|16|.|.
TGTGCCATCAGGGAAGCGGGTGAGACTTACCTCTACGAGCAGTACTTC
CAIREAGETYLYEQYF
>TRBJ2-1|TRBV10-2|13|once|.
TGCGCCACTGGTCTCAGCTCCTACAATGAGCAGTTCTTC
CATGLSSYNEQFF
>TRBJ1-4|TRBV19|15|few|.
TGTGCCAGTAGTGGGGGCAATGCAACTAATGAAAAACTGTTTTTT
CASSGGNATNEKLFF
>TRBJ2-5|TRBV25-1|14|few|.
TGTGCCAGCAGTGAATGGCGGGGCGGCAAGACCCAGTACTTC
CASSEWRGGKTQYF
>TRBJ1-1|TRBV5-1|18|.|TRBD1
TGCGCCAGCAGCTTGATCGGCGATTTACAGGGGGAGAACACTGAAGCTTTCTTT
CASSLIGDLQGENTEAFF
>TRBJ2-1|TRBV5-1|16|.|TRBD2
TGCGCCAGCAGCTTCGCTCTCGCTAGCGGGATTGTGCAGCAGTTCTTC
CASSFALASGIVQQFF
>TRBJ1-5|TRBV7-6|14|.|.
TGTGCCAGCAGCTTAGTTAGGGGCAGTCAGCCCCAGCATTTT
CASSLVRGSQPQHF
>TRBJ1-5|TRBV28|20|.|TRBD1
TGTGCCAGCAGTCTCGGGACGGGACAGGGTGTCTCTTATAGCAATCAGCCCCAGCATTTT
CASSLGTGQGVSYSNQPQHF
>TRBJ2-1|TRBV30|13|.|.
TGTGCCTGGATTTGGCGGGGCTACAATGAGCAGTTCTTC
CAWIWRGYNEQFF
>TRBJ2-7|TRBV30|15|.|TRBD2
TGTGCCTGGAGTGTGGGGGCGGGAGGCGTCTACGAGCAGTACTTC
CAWSVGAGGVYEQYF
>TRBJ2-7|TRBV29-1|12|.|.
TGCAGCGTTCTGGGGCTCCCCTACGAGCAGTACTTC
CSVLGLPYEQYF
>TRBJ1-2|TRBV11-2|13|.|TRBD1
TGTGCCAGCAGCCGCAGGACAGGGGGTGGCTACACCTTC
CASSRRTGGGYTF
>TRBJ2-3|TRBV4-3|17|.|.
TGCGCCAGCAGCCAAGATCAATTGGACAGCCGAGGAGATACGCAGTATTTT
CASSQDQLDSRGDTQYF
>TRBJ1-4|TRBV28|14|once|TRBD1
TGTGCCAGCAGCCGGGACAGGGGGGACGAAAAACTGTTTTTT
CASSRDRGDEKLFF
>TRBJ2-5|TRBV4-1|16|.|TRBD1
TGCGCCAGCAGCAGAGGAACCGGGACAGTTCAAGAGACCCAGTACTTC
CASSRGTGTVQETQYF
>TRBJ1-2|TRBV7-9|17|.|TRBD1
TGTGCCAGCAGCCCTCCCCTCGGGACAGGGCTAAGCTATGGCTACACCTTC
CASSPPLGTGLSYGYTF
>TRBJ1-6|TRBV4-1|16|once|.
TGCGCCAGCAGCCAAGAAATTGGTACAGGGAATTCACCCCTCCACTTT
CASSQEIGTGNSPLHF
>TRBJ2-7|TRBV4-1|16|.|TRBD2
TGCGCCAGCAGCCAAGATGGGGCGGGAGGGGACGACGAGCAGTACTTC
CASSQDGAGGDDEQYF
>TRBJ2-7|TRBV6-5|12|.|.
TGTGCCAGCAAGGACAGTTCCTACGAGCAGTACTTC
CASKDSSYEQYF